Listed below are T cell receptor beta chains from one sample, sequenced in a study of beta chain features in type 1 diabetes. The protocol was immunoSEQ multiplex PCR, while the TCRdb copy is restricted to in-frame clones and leaves out a portion. Of 250,000 or so clones listed, around 65% are singletons. The sample consisted of naive CD4+ T cells from blood. These receptors all come from a man aged 25 to 45 in good health. CDR3s include the opening cysteine and the closing phenylalanine or tryptophan. D genes are given only for firm matches. Clone sizes are given selectively: once, few, many, or a class where the clone is expanded.

j_gene: TRBJ2-3; v_gene: TRBV29-1; d_gene: TRBD1; abundance: -; CDR3aa: CSGLTGSDTQYF; CDR3nt: TGCAGCGGGTTGACAGGGTCAGATACGCAGTATTTT
j_gene: TRBJ2-2; v_gene: TRBV29-1; d_gene: -; abundance: -; CDR3aa: CSVDSNTGELFF; CDR3nt: TGCAGCGTTGATTCGAACACCGGGGAGCTGTTTTTT
j_gene: TRBJ1-6; v_gene: TRBV30; d_gene: -; abundance: -; CDR3aa: CAWGAGTANSPLHF; CDR3nt: TGTGCCTGGGGAGCCGGGACGGCAAATTCACCCCTCCACTTT
j_gene: TRBJ2-5; v_gene: TRBV5-1; d_gene: -; abundance: few; CDR3aa: CASSPRDPAETQYF; CDR3nt: TGCGCCAGCAGCCCCCGGGACCCGGCGGAGACCCAGTACTTC
j_gene: TRBJ2-1; v_gene: TRBV4-3; d_gene: -; abundance: few; CDR3aa: CASSQDGRTSSYNEQFF; CDR3nt: TGCGCCAGCAGCCAAGATGGAAGGACCAGCTCCTACAATGAGCAGTTCTTC
j_gene: TRBJ1-1; v_gene: TRBV20-1; d_gene: -; abundance: -; CDR3aa: CSATPDSEAFF; CDR3nt: TGCAGTGCTACCCCGGACAGTGAAGCTTTCTTT
j_gene: TRBJ1-6; v_gene: TRBV30; d_gene: -; abundance: -; CDR3aa: CAWSQPRISPLHF; CDR3nt: TGTGCCTGGAGTCAGCCGCGGATTTCACCCCTCCACTTT
j_gene: TRBJ2-4; v_gene: TRBV19; d_gene: -; abundance: -; CDR3aa: CASSIGGLAKNIQYF; CDR3nt: TGTGCCAGTAGTATAGGAGGGTTGGCCAAAAACATTCAGTACTTC
j_gene: TRBJ2-5; v_gene: TRBV14; d_gene: -; abundance: -; CDR3aa: CASSPGLTQYF; CDR3nt: TGTGCCAGCAGCCCGGGGTTGACCCAGTACTTC
j_gene: TRBJ2-1; v_gene: TRBV30; d_gene: TRBD2; abundance: -; CDR3aa: CALISGSREQFF; CDR3nt: TGTGCCTTGATTAGCGGGAGCCGGGAACAGTTCTTC
j_gene: TRBJ1-3; v_gene: TRBV30; d_gene: -; abundance: -; CDR3aa: CAWSVGGTSGNTIYF; CDR3nt: TGTGCCTGGAGTGTAGGGGGGACATCTGGAAACACCATATATTTT
j_gene: TRBJ1-1; v_gene: TRBV30; d_gene: -; abundance: -; CDR3aa: CAWSVITEAFF; CDR3nt: TGTGCCTGGAGTGTGATTACTGAAGCTTTCTTT
j_gene: TRBJ2-2; v_gene: TRBV30; d_gene: -; abundance: once; CDR3aa: CAWSEGGTGELFF; CDR3nt: TGTGCCTGGAGTGAGGGGGGCACCGGGGAGCTGTTTTTT
j_gene: TRBJ1-4; v_gene: TRBV30; d_gene: -; abundance: -; CDR3aa: CAWSPGPVLQLFF; CDR3nt: TGTGCCTGGAGTCCCGGGCCCGTCCTGCAACTGTTTTTT
j_gene: TRBJ1-1; v_gene: TRBV6-5; d_gene: -; abundance: -; CDR3aa: CASSSPRGGSTEAFF; CDR3nt: TGTGCCAGCAGTTCCCCCAGGGGTGGGAGCACTGAAGCTTTCTTT
j_gene: TRBJ1-2; v_gene: TRBV30; d_gene: -; abundance: -; CDR3aa: CAWSETENGYTF; CDR3nt: TGTGCCTGGAGTGAGACGGAGAATGGCTACACCTTC
j_gene: TRBJ2-5; v_gene: TRBV7-8; d_gene: -; abundance: -; CDR3aa: CASSLGTLKETQYF; CDR3nt: TGTGCCAGCAGCTTAGGGACCTTGAAGGAGACCCAGTACTTC
j_gene: TRBJ1-2; v_gene: TRBV15; d_gene: TRBD1; abundance: -; CDR3aa: CATSNRDSNYGYTF; CDR3nt: TGTGCCACCAGCAACAGGGACAGTAACTATGGCTACACCTTC
j_gene: TRBJ2-7; v_gene: TRBV7-2; d_gene: -; abundance: -; CDR3aa: CASSFLRGGMAPYEQYF; CDR3nt: TGTGCCAGCAGCTTCCTCAGGGGCGGGATGGCCCCCTACGAGCAGTACTTC
j_gene: TRBJ1-6; v_gene: TRBV29-1; d_gene: TRBD1; abundance: -; CDR3aa: CSVGQGLGSPLHF; CDR3nt: TGCAGCGTCGGACAGGGACTGGGATCACCCCTCCACTTT
j_gene: TRBJ1-2; v_gene: TRBV29-1; d_gene: -; abundance: -; CDR3aa: CSGSVNYGYTF; CDR3nt: TGCAGCGGTTCGGTCAACTATGGCTACACCTTC
j_gene: TRBJ2-3; v_gene: TRBV25-1; d_gene: -; abundance: few; CDR3aa: CASSDTGALWTDTQYF; CDR3nt: TGTGCCAGCAGTGATACGGGGGCTCTGTGGACAGATACGCAGTATTTT
j_gene: TRBJ1-1; v_gene: TRBV20-1; d_gene: TRBD1; abundance: -; CDR3aa: CSARLTGQAFF; CDR3nt: TGCAGTGCTCGTCTGACAGGGCAGGCTTTCTTT
j_gene: TRBJ1-6; v_gene: TRBV27; d_gene: -; abundance: few; CDR3aa: CASSLIQGDRSPLHF; CDR3nt: TGTGCCAGCAGTTTAATACAGGGTGACAGGTCACCCCTCCACTTT
j_gene: TRBJ2-2; v_gene: TRBV4-3; d_gene: -; abundance: few; CDR3aa: CASSQGGSRTGELFF; CDR3nt: TGCGCCAGCAGCCAAGGAGGTTCACGTACCGGGGAGCTGTTTTTT
j_gene: TRBJ2-7; v_gene: TRBV7-2; d_gene: -; abundance: -; CDR3aa: CASSLGGPGEYEQYF; CDR3nt: TGTGCCAGCAGCTTAGGCGGCCCCGGGGAGTACGAGCAGTACTTC
j_gene: TRBJ1-2; v_gene: TRBV5-6; d_gene: -; abundance: -; CDR3aa: CASSLGRTRSYGYTF; CDR3nt: TGTGCCAGCAGCTTGGGGAGGACTCGCTCCTATGGCTACACCTTC
j_gene: TRBJ2-5; v_gene: TRBV29-1; d_gene: TRBD1; abundance: -; CDR3aa: CSVVGSGTEYQETQYF; CDR3nt: TGCAGCGTTGTAGGGTCCGGGACAGAGTACCAAGAGACCCAGTACTTC
j_gene: TRBJ1-5; v_gene: TRBV30; d_gene: -; abundance: few; CDR3aa: CAWSPPAPNQPQHF; CDR3nt: TGTGCCTGGAGTCCCCCGGCCCCAAATCAGCCCCAGCATTTT
j_gene: TRBJ2-5; v_gene: TRBV11-2; d_gene: -; abundance: -; CDR3aa: CASSLDEGPRQTQYF; CDR3nt: TGTGCCAGCAGCTTAGATGAAGGGCCCCGGCAGACCCAGTACTTC
j_gene: TRBJ2-3; v_gene: TRBV30; d_gene: -; abundance: few; CDR3aa: CAWSRTPDTQYF; CDR3nt: TGTGCCTGGAGTAGGACACCAGATACGCAGTATTTT
j_gene: TRBJ1-1; v_gene: TRBV20-1; d_gene: -; abundance: few; CDR3aa: CSATRREEAFF; CDR3nt: TGCAGTGCGACTAGACGGGAAGAAGCTTTCTTT
j_gene: TRBJ2-5; v_gene: TRBV7-7; d_gene: -; abundance: -; CDR3aa: CASSLGGTREFETQYF; CDR3nt: TGTGCCAGCAGCCTCGGAGGTACCAGGGAATTTGAGACCCAGTACTTC
j_gene: TRBJ1-6; v_gene: TRBV15; d_gene: -; abundance: -; CDR3aa: CATSRDIRSPLHF; CDR3nt: TGTGCCACCAGCAGAGATATACGGTCACCCCTCCACTTT
j_gene: TRBJ2-7; v_gene: TRBV7-2; d_gene: -; abundance: -; CDR3aa: CASSLGPGASYEQYF; CDR3nt: TGTGCCAGCAGCTTAGGCCCAGGGGCTTCCTACGAGCAGTACTTC
j_gene: TRBJ1-5; v_gene: TRBV29-1; d_gene: -; abundance: -; CDR3aa: CSVGGGGNQPQHF; CDR3nt: TGCAGCGTTGGGGGTGGTGGCAATCAGCCCCAGCATTTT
j_gene: TRBJ2-7; v_gene: TRBV29-1; d_gene: -; abundance: -; CDR3aa: CSVSHRLRHEQYF; CDR3nt: TGCAGCGTTTCCCACCGGCTCCGCCACGAGCAGTACTTC
j_gene: TRBJ2-3; v_gene: TRBV30; d_gene: -; abundance: once; CDR3aa: CASRFTLYTDTQYF; CDR3nt: TGTGCCTCCCGGTTCACCCTTTACACAGATACGCAGTATTTT
j_gene: TRBJ1-1; v_gene: TRBV7-9; d_gene: -; abundance: -; CDR3aa: CASSLQSTEAFF; CDR3nt: TGTGCCAGCAGTTTACAGAGCACTGAAGCTTTCTTT
j_gene: TRBJ2-5; v_gene: TRBV29-1; d_gene: -; abundance: few; CDR3aa: CSASGTHQETQYF; CDR3nt: TGCAGCGCCTCCGGGACACACCAAGAGACCCAGTACTTC
j_gene: TRBJ2-3; v_gene: TRBV5-1; d_gene: -; abundance: -; CDR3aa: CASSLVRRSTDTQYF; CDR3nt: TGCGCCAGCAGCTTGGTCAGGCGGAGCACAGATACGCAGTATTTT
j_gene: TRBJ1-3; v_gene: TRBV29-1; d_gene: -; abundance: -; CDR3aa: CSVVGEGNTIYF; CDR3nt: TGCAGCGTTGTTGGGGAAGGAAACACCATATATTTT
j_gene: TRBJ1-2; v_gene: TRBV5-1; d_gene: -; abundance: -; CDR3aa: CASSLEGLISNGYTF; CDR3nt: TGCGCCAGCAGCTTGGAGGGGCTCATATCCAATGGCTACACCTTC
j_gene: TRBJ2-3; v_gene: TRBV29-1; d_gene: -; abundance: -; CDR3aa: CSVVGRGTQYF; CDR3nt: TGCAGCGTTGTAGGCAGGGGAACGCAGTATTTT
j_gene: TRBJ2-6; v_gene: TRBV9; d_gene: -; abundance: -; CDR3aa: CASSVLGSGANVLTF; CDR3nt: TGTGCCAGCAGCGTACTTGGATCTGGGGCCAACGTCCTGACTTTC
j_gene: TRBJ2-7; v_gene: TRBV30; d_gene: -; abundance: -; CDR3aa: CAWSNPVRTYEQYF; CDR3nt: TGTGCCTGGAGTAATCCGGTGAGGACCTACGAGCAGTACTTC
j_gene: TRBJ2-1; v_gene: TRBV29-1; d_gene: TRBD2; abundance: -; CDR3aa: CSARAGGTYNEQFF; CDR3nt: TGCAGCGCCCGAGCGGGAGGGACGTACAATGAGCAGTTCTTC
j_gene: TRBJ2-5; v_gene: TRBV30; d_gene: -; abundance: -; CDR3aa: CAWSRSNQETQYF; CDR3nt: TGTGCCTGGAGTCGGAGTAATCAAGAGACCCAGTACTTC